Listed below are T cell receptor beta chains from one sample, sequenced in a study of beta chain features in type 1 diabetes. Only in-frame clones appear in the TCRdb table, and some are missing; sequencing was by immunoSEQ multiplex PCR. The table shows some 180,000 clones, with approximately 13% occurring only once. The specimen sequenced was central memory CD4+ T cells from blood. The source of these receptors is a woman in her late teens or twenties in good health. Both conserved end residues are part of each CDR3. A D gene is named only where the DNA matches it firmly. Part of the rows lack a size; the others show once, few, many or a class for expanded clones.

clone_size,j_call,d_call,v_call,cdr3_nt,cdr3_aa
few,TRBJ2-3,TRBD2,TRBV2,TGTGCCAGCCGACTTAGGGGGACTAGACTAACAGATACGCAGTATTTT,CASRLRGTRLTDTQYF
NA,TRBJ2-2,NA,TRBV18,TGTGCCAGCTCACCAAGCGGGTCGAACACCGGGGAGCTGTTTTTT,CASSPSGSNTGELFF
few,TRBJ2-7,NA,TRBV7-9,TGTGCCAGCAGCTTAGACATTTCCTACGAGCAGTACTTC,CASSLDISYEQYF
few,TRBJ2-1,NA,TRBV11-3,TGTGCCAGCAGCTTAGCAGGGGACCGGAGGAATGAGCAGTTCTTC,CASSLAGDRRNEQFF
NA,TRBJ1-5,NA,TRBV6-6,TGTGCCAGCAGCCAAGACAGGATGAGCCAGCATTTT,CASSQDRMSQHF
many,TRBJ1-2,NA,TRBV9,TGTGCCAGCAGTCGGGGGAGTGGGGACTATGGCTACACCTTC,CASSRGSGDYGYTF
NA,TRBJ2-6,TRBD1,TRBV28,TGTGCCAGCAGGCGCGACAGGGGAGGGGCCAACGTCCTGACTTTC,CASRRDRGGANVLTF
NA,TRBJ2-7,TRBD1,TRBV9,TGTGCCAGCAGCCGTTCGGGACAGGGGGCAAGCGAGCAGTACTTC,CASSRSGQGASEQYF
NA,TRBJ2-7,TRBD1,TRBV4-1,TGCGCCAGCAGCCGGGCCTCGGGACAGACTTACGAGCAGTACTTC,CASSRASGQTYEQYF
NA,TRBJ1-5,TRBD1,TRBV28,TGTGCCAGCAGGGTCCAGGGACAGGGAGGGAATCAGCCCCAGCATTTT,CASRVQGQGGNQPQHF
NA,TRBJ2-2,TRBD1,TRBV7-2,TGTGCCAGCAGCGCCGGACAGGGGGCGAACGGGGAGCTGTTTTTT,CASSAGQGANGELFF
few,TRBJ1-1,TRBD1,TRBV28,TGTGCCAGCAGCCCCCCCGACAGGGAGGACACTGAAGCTTTCTTT,CASSPPDREDTEAFF
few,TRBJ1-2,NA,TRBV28,TGTGCCAGCAGTTTGGCAGGGCACTATGGCTACACCTTC,CASSLAGHYGYTF